In its sample, the clone carrying this T cell receptor (beta chain) was seen a few times. Each CDR3 protein gets one entry after TCRdb re-called the 5' RACE reads with MiXCR. The sample holds 12,000 or so distinct CDR3 sequences, just over 50% seen once. The sorted Tregs were CD4+CD25+CD127-/low cells. The V gene lost 1 base and the J gene lost 6 bases, with 7 bases spanning the gap. The germline CDR1 and CDR2 sequences are SGHTA and FQGNSA. This CDR3 comprises 13 residues. The source is a female donor with breast cancer. Material: tumor-infiltrating Tregs sorted from the breast tumor. The V and J genes are TRBV7-2 and TRBJ1-5; no firm D call. CDR3 DNA sequence: TGTGCCAGCAGCTTAGGGGATTTTCAGCCCCAGCATTTT. Translating gives CASSLGDFQPQHF.